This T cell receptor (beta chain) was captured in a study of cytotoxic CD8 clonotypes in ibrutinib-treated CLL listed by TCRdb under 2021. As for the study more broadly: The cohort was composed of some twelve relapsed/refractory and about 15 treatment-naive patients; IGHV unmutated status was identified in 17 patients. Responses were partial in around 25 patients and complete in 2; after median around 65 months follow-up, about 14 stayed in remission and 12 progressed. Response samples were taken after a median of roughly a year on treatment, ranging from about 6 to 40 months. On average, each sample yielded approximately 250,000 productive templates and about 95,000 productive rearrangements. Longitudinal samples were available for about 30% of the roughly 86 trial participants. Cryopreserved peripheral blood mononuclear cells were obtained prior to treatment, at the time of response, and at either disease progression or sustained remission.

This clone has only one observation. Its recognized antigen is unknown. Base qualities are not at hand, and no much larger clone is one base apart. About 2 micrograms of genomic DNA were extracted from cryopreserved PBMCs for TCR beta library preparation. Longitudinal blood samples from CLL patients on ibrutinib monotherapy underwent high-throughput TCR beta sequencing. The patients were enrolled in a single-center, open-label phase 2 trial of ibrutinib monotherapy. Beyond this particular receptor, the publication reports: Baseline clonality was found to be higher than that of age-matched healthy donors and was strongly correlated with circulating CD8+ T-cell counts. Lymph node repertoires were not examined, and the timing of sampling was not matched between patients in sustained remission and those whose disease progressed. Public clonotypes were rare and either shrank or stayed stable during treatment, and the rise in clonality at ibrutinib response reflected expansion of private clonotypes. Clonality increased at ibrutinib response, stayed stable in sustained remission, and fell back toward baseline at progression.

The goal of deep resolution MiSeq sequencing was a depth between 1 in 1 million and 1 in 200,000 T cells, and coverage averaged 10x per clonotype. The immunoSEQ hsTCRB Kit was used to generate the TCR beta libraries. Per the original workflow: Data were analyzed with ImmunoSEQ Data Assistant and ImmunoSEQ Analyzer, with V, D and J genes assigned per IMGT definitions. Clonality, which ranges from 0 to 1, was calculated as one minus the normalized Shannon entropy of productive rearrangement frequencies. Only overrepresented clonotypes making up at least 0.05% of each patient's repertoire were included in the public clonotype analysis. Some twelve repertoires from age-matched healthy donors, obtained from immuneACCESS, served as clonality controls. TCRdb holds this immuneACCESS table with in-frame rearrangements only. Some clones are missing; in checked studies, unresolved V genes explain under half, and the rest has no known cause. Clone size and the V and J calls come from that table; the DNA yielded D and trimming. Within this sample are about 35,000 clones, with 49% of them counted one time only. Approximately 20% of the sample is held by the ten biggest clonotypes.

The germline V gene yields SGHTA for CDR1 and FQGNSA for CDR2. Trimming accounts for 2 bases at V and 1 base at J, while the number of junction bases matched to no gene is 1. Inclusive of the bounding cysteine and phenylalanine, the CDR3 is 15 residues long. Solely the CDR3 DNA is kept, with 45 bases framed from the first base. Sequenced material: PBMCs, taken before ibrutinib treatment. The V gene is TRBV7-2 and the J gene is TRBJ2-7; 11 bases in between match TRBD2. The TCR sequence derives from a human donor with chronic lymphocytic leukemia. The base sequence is TGTGCCAGCAGCTTAACTAGCGGGGGATCCTACGAGCAGTACTTC. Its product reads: CASSLTSGGSYEQYF.